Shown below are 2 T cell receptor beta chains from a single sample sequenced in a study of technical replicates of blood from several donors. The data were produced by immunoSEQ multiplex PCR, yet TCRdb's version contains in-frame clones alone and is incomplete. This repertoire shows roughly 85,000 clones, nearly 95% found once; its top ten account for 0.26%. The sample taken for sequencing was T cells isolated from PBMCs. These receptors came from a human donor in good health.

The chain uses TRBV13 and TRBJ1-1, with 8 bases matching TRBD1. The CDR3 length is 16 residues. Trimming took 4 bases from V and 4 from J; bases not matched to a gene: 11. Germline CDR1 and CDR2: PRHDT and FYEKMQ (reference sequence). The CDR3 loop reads CASSYGTQGAATEAFF. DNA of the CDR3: TGTGCCAGCAGCTATGGCACCCAGGGGGCGGCCACTGAAGCTTTCTTT.

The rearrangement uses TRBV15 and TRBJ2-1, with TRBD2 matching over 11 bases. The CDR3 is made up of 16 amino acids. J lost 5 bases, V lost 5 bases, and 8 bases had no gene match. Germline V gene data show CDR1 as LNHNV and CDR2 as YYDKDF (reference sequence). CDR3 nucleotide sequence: TGTGCCACCAGCGATCCGGGACTAGCGGCCCACAATGAGCAGTTCTTC. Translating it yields CATSDPGLAAHNEQFF.